This T cell receptor (beta chain) appears in the sequencing data of a study of breast tumors, draining lymph nodes, adjacent tissues (dated by TCRdb to the mid-2010s). Looking at the study overall: The study compared TCR beta repertoires across tumor, adjacent nontumor tissue and axillary lymph nodes from breast cancer patients. In human breast cancer, the study set out to evaluate how tumor, surrounding tissue and draining lymph node repertoires relate to one another and whether T cells may move between these sites. What the study reported, not specific to this receptor: The data were judged consistent with most tumor T cells deriving from the lymph node and then expanding within tumor tissue. Tumor and nontumor tissue repertoires were found to be significantly more similar in luminal-like than in basal-like breast cancer. Tumors showed preferential V and J gene usage, and their T-cell repertoire diversity fell below that of lymph nodes yet above that of nontumor tissue. The conclusion that tumor T cells originate in lymph nodes was framed as consistent with a hypothesis rather than directly demonstrated.

Sequencing was performed on an Illumina HiSeq 2000. Multiplex PCR amplification was used to build the TCR beta chain libraries. High-throughput sequencing was used to analyze the amplified TCR beta chain products. TCRdb reprocessed the public reads (quality trimming at Q25 with fastp, clone calling with MiXCR) and kept in-frame beta chains. Identical CDR3 proteins give one entry, which carries the most common genes and DNA. This sample gives 130,000 or so distinct CDR3 sequences in total; 32% of them show up just once. The ten largest account for around 2.5% of the sample. This clonotype was seen many times. The specificity of this receptor is unknown. One base away there is no much larger clone; base qualities are not given. The germline V gene gives CDR1 as KGHSH and CDR2 as LQKENI. Including the terminal cysteine and phenylalanine, the CDR3 comprises 13 residues. Only the CDR3 DNA is retained, 39 bases long and in frame from the first base. Ends trimmed: V by 4 bases, J by 5 bases; bases unmatched to a gene: 2.

Lymph node samples were obtained from the axillary draining lymph nodes of breast cancer patients. The TCR originated in a female donor with breast cancer. Some clones in this sample may be carry-over from other donors' samples. The specimen sequenced was axillary lymph node tissue. The chain couples TRBV18 to TRBJ1-5; 7 bases in between match TRBD1. The DNA reads as follows: TGTGCCAGCTCACGAGGACAGGATCAGCCCCAGCATTTT. This yields the protein CASSRGQDQPQHF.